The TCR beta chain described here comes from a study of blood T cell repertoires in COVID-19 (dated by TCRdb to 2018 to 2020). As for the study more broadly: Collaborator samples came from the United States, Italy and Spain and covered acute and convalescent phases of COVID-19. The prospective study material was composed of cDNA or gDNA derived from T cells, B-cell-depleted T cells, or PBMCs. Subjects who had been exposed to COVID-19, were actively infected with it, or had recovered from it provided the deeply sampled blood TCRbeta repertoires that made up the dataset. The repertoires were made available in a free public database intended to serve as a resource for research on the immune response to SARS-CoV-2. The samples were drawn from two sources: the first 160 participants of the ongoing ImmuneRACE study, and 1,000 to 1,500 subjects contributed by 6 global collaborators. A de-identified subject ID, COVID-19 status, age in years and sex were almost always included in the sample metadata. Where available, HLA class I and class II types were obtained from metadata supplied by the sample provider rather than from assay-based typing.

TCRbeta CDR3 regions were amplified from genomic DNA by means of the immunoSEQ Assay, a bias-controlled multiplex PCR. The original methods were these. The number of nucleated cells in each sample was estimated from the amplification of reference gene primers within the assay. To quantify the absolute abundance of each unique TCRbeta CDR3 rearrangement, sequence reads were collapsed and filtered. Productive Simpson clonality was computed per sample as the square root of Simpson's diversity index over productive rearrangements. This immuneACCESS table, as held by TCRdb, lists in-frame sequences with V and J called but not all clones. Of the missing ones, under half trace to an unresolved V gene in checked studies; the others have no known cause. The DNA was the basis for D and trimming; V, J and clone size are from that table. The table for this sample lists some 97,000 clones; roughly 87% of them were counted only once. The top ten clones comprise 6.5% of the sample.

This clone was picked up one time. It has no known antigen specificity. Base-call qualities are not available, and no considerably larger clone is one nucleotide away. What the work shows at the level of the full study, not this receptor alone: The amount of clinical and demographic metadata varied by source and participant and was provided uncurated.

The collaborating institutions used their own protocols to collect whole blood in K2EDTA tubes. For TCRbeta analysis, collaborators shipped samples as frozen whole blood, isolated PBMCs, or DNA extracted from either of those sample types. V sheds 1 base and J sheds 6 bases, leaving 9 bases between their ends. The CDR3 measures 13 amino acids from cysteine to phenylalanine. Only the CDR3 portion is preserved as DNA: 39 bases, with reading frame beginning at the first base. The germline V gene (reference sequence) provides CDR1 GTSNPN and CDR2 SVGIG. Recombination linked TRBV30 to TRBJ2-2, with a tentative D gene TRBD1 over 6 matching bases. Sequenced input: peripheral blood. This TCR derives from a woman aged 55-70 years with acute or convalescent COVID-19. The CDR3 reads CAWSDRVAGELFF. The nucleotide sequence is TGTGCCTGGAGTGACAGGGTGGCCGGGGAGCTGTTTTTT.